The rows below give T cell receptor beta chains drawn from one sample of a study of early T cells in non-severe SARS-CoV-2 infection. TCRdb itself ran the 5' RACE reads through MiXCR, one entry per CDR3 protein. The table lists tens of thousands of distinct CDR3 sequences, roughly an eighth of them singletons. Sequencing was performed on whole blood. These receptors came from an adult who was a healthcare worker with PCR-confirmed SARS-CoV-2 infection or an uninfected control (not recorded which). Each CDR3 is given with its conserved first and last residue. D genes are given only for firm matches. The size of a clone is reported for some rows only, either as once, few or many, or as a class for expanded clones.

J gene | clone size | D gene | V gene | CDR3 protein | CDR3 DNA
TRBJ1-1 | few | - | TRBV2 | CASKLAGNTEAFF | TGTGCCAGCAAGTTAGCCGGGAACACTGAAGCTTTCTTT
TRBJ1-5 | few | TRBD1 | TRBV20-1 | CSARTPGQGQPQHF | TGCAGTGCTAGAACGCCGGGACAGGGGCAGCCCCAGCATTTT
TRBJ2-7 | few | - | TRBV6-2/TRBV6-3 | CASYGPHAGFDEQYF | TGTGCCAGCTACGGCCCCCATGCGGGATTCGACGAGCAGTACTTC
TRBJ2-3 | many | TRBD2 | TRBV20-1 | CSARVGGGGRDTQYF | TGCAGTGCTAGAGTCGGCGGGGGTGGACGAGATACGCAGTATTTT
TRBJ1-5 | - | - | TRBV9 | CASSGHTWTGYSNQPQHF | TGTGCCAGCAGCGGTCATACCTGGACGGGTTATAGCAATCAGCCCCAGCATTTT
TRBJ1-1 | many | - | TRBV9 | CASSPMTDTDLEAFF | TGTGCCAGCAGCCCGATGACAGACACGGACCTTGAAGCTTTCTTT
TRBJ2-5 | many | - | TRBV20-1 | CSARGREETQYF | TGCAGTGCTAGAGGGCGGGAAGAGACCCAGTACTTC
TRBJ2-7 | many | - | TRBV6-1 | CASNPAYSAYEQYF | TGTGCCAGCAATCCGGCATACTCCGCCTACGAGCAGTACTTC
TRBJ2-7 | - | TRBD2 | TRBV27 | CASSRSSGRTYEQYF | TGTGCCAGCAGTCGATCTAGCGGGCGGACCTACGAGCAGTACTTC
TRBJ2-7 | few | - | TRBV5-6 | CASSLVGTEQYF | TGTGCCAGCAGCTTGGTCGGAACAGAGCAGTACTTC
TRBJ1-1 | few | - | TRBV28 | CASFTTALGAFF | TGTGCCAGCTTTACGACAGCCCTGGGAGCTTTCTTT
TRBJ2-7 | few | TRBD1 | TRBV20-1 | CSASPPGQGYEQYF | TGCAGTGCCTCCCCCCCGGGACAGGGATACGAGCAGTACTTC
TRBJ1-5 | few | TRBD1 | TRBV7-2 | CASSLGQGAQPQHF | TGTGCCAGCAGCTTAGGACAGGGGGCTCAGCCCCAGCATTTT
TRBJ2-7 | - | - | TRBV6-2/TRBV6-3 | CASSPLGSARSYEQYF | TGTGCCAGCAGCCCGTTGGGAAGCGCTCGATCCTACGAGCAGTACTTC
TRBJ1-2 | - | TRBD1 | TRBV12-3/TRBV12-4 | CASRPGQGGPDYGYTF | TGTGCCAGCAGGCCGGGACAGGGGGGCCCCGACTATGGCTACACCTTC
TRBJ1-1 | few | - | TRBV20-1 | CSAPGIRDTEAFF | TGCAGTGCCCCGGGGATACGGGACACTGAAGCTTTCTTT
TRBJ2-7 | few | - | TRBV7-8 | CASSITPSEYEQYF | TGTGCCAGCAGCATTACGCCGTCGGAATACGAGCAGTACTTC
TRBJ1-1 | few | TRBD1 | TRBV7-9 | CASSVLKGARGNTEAFF | TGTGCCAGCAGCGTACTTAAGGGGGCCCGAGGAAACACTGAAGCTTTCTTT
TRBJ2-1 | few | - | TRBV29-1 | CSAAQNEQFF | TGCAGCGCTGCACAGAATGAGCAGTTCTTC
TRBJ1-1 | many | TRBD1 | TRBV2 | CASSMTGRSTEAFF | TGTGCCAGCAGCATGACAGGGCGGAGCACTGAAGCTTTCTTT
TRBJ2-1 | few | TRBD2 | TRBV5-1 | CASSWDPSGGINNEQFF | TGCGCCAGCAGCTGGGACCCAAGCGGGGGAATTAACAATGAGCAGTTCTTC
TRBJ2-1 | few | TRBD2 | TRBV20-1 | CSVKPRTSGYNEQFF | TGCAGTGTTAAGCCAAGGACTAGTGGCTACAATGAGCAGTTCTTC
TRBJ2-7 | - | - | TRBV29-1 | CSAVDNFSEQYF | TGCAGCGCGGTGGACAATTTTAGCGAGCAGTACTTC
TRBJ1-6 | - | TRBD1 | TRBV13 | CASSEGQGTNSPLHF | TGTGCCAGCAGCGAGGGACAGGGGACGAATTCACCCCTCCACTTT
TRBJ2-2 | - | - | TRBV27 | CATTDSGGVNTGELFF | TGTGCCACCACTGACTCCGGAGGGGTGAACACCGGGGAGCTGTTTTTT
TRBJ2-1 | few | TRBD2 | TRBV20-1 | CSARRVSGGRHNEQFF | TGCAGTGCTAGAAGGGTCTCGGGAGGAAGGCACAATGAGCAGTTCTTC
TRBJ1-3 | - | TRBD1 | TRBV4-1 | CASSHGRQGTGGNTIYF | TGCGCCAGCAGCCACGGACGACAGGGAACGGGTGGAAACACCATATATTTT
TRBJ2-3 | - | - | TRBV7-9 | CASSLEIDTQYF | TGTGCCAGCAGCTTAGAGATAGATACGCAGTATTTT
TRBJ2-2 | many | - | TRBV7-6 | CHKARTDKNTGELFF | TGCCATAAGGCCCGGACAGATAAGAACACCGGGGAGCTGTTTTTT
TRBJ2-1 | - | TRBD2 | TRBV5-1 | CASSPQGLAGYNEQFF | TGCGCCAGCAGCCCCCAGGGACTAGCGGGGTACAATGAGCAGTTCTTC
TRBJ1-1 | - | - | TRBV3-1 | CASSTQGFTEAFF | TGTGCCAGCAGCACTCAGGGCTTCACTGAAGCTTTCTTT
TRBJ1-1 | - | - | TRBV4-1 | CASAQGGRRNTEAFF | TGCGCCAGCGCGCAGGGAGGCAGAAGGAACACTGAAGCTTTCTTT
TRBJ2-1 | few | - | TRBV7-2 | CASSLVGSLAHEQFF | TGTGCCAGCAGCTTAGTGGGGTCGTTGGCGCACGAGCAGTTCTTC
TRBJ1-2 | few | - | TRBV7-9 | CASSTKGAVDNYGYTF | TGTGCCAGCAGCACAAAAGGGGCAGTCGATAACTATGGCTACACCTTC
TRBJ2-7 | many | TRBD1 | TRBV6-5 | CASSSDRGVYEQYF | TGTGCCAGCAGTTCCGACAGGGGAGTCTACGAGCAGTACTTC
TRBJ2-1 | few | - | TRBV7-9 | CASSLPYRDNGNEQFF | TGTGCCAGCAGCTTACCTTACAGGGATAATGGCAATGAGCAGTTCTTC
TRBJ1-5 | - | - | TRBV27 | CASSLDDIQPQHF | TGTGCCAGCAGTTTGGACGATATCCAGCCCCAGCATTTT
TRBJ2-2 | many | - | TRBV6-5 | CASSYLVRGVANTGELFF | TGTGCCAGCAGTTACCTTGTTAGGGGGGTCGCGAACACCGGGGAGCTGTTTTTT
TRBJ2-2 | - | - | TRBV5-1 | CASSLVAGRTGELFF | TGCGCCAGCAGCTTGGTGGCAGGTCGCACCGGGGAGCTGTTTTTT
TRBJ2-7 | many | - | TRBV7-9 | CASSLAPRPAQGEPYEQYF | TGTGCCAGCAGCTTAGCGCCCCGCCCTGCACAGGGAGAGCCCTACGAGCAGTACTTC
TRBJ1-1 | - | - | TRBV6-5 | CASSYSPGQSPFF | TGTGCCAGCAGTTACTCCCCGGGCCAGAGCCCTTTCTTT